The source of this T cell receptor beta chain is a study of radiation and T cells in renal cell carcinoma. The study's findings and limits: From baseline, blood top tumor clonotypes peaked at 2 weeks post-radiation.

CDR1 is MGHRA, CDR2 YSYEKL, per germline. The CDR3 sequence is 16 residues long. Trimming removed 1 base from V and 0 bases from J, with 12 bases in between. This clone was seen more than once but under ten times. The target antigen is unknown. The repertoire was sequenced with immunoSEQ multiplex PCR; TCRdb's copy has only in-frame clones and lacks some. The sample consists of some 76,000 clones, 82% of them appearing once. Specified time point: blood 2 weeks post-SBRT. Treatment noted: 15 Gy SBRT to primary tumor, nephrectomy 4 weeks later. Radiation-treated patients gave blood at baseline, week 2 and week 4. The tumor was a clear cell renal cell carcinoma.

This rearrangement joins TRBV4-1 to TRBJ1-1; D is perhaps TRBD1 (5 bases). The specimen was blood, collected from a patient whose treatment included radiotherapy and nephrectomy. This receptor was obtained from a man in his 60s with renal cell carcinoma. CDR3 sequence: CASSQGEGTMNTEAFF. CDR3 DNA: TGCGCCAGCAGCCAAGGTGAGGGGACCATGAACACTGAAGCTTTCTTT.